These 29 T cell receptor beta chains were sequenced from one sample in a study of a mutant IDH1 vaccine in newly diagnosed glioma. Produced via immunoSEQ multiplex PCR; TCRdb's table is partial and in-frame only. In the table there are some 80,000 clones, approximately 85% of which are singletons. This sample's time point: week 23, last vaccination. Vaccine doses each comprised 300 ug of mutant IDH1 20-mer peptide, with topical imiquimod. These receptors' antigens are unknown. The material was PBMCs, obtained from a glioma patient whose treatment included an IDH1 peptide vaccine. Receptor source: a woman in her fifties or sixties with glioma.

The chain has TRBV5-4 and TRBJ1-4; 7 positions match TRBD1. The CDR3 is made up of 15 amino acids. The junction had 8 bases not matched to a gene; V was cut back by 4 bases and J by 5 bases. Germline assignment: CDR1 SGHNT and CDR2 YYREEE (reference sequence). The CDR3 DNA reads as TGTGCCAGCAGCACCAAACAGGGGTTAAATGAAAAACTGTTTTTT. It is translated as CASSTKQGLNEKLFF.

The chain joins TRBV7-9 to TRBJ1-4, with D tentatively TRBD1 (6 bases). Germline V CDR1 and CDR2: SEHNR, FQNEAQ (reference sequence). This CDR3 is built from 15 residues. V gave up 5 bases and J gave up 6 bases, with 16 bases separating them. CDR3: CASSPTGARDEKLFF. CDR3 DNA: TGTGCCAGCAGCCCGACGGGGGCGCGGGATGAAAAACTGTTTTTT.

The J gene is TRBJ1-3, the V gene TRBV14, with 7 bases lining up with TRBD1. Germline loops: CDR1 SGHDN, CDR2 FVKESK. V was clipped by 4 bases and J by 3 bases; unmatched bases: 3. This CDR3 region has 14 residues. The CDR3 is CASSPRQGGNTIYF. Written as DNA, the CDR3 is TGTGCCAGCAGCCCCCGACAGGGTGGAAACACCATATATTTT.

The CDR3 loop is CASRYQSSVNEQFF. Written as DNA, the CDR3 is TGCGCCAGCAGATATCAGTCTAGCGTCAATGAGCAGTTCTTC. The chain couples TRBV5-1 to TRBJ2-1, with a possible D match to TRBD2 (6 bases). The CDR3 is made up of 14 amino acids. V shed 5 bases and J shed 6 bases, with 15 bases lying between them. Germline V gene lookup returns CDR1 SGHRS and CDR2 YFSETQ. The full variable domain, its missing parts supplied by reference TRBV5-1 and TRBJ2-1, is KAGVTQTPRYLIKTRGQQVTLSCSPISGHRSVSWYQQTPGQGLQFLFEYFSETQRNKGNFPGRFSGRQFSNSRSEMNVSTLELGDSALYLCASRYQSSVNEQFFGPGTRLTVL.

As concerns this clone: This sample also contains other DNA sequences that code for the same CDR3. This chain connects TRBV9 to TRBJ2-3; no reliable D call. The CDR3 sequence is 12 residues long. Germline loops: CDR1 SGDLS, CDR2 YYNGEE. Trimming stripped 1 base from V and 2 bases from J, with 2 bases between. In DNA, the CDR3 is TGTGCCAGCAGCGTATCCACAGATACGCAGTATTTT. This sequence encodes CASSVSTDTQYF. The variable domain in full, completed from reference TRBV9 and TRBJ2-3, reads DSGVTQTPKHLITATGQRVTLRCSPRSGDLSVYWYQQSLDQGLQFLIQYYNGEERAKGNILERFSAQQFPDLHSELNLSSLELGDSALYFCASSVSTDTQYFGPGTRLTVL.

J is TRBJ2-7 and V is TRBV11-3, with D maybe TRBD1 (6 bases). CDR3 length equals 14 residues. Germline V CDR1 and CDR2: SGHNT, YENEEA. V lost 5 bases, J lost 6 bases, and 17 bases lay in between. CDR3 region: CASSARGRGSEQYF. As DNA, the CDR3 is TGTGCCAGCAGCGCCCGGGGTAGGGGGAGCGAGCAGTACTTC.

This clone has only a few counts. Other DNA variants within this sample encode the same CDR3. The chain combines TRBV2 with TRBJ2-1; 12 bases match TRBD2. Germline lookup yields CDR1 SNHLY and CDR2 FYNNEI. Unmatched junction bases numbered 4, after V lost 6 bases and J lost 4 bases. The CDR3 has 15 amino acids. CDR3 amino acids: CASSAGLAGYNEQFF. CDR3 bases: TGTGCCAGCAGCGCCGGACTAGCGGGATACAATGAGCAGTTCTTC.

The rearrangement links TRBV29-1 to TRBJ2-5; D might be TRBD1 (6 bases). V was clipped by 1 base and J by 2 bases, with 14 bases between them. CDR1 and CDR2 from the germline V gene are SQVTM and ANQGSEA. The CDR3 length is 15 residues. The CDR3 DNA reads as TGCAGCGTTGAAGCGCCCGGACAGCGTCAAGAGACCCAGTACTTC. It encodes CSVEAPGQRQETQYF.

V is TRBV7-8 and J is TRBJ2-1; D ambiguous. The CDR3 runs 12 residues. V shed 0 bases and J shed 7 bases, with 4 bases lying between them. Germline V lookup: CDR1 SGHVS, CDR2 FQNEAQ. This CDR3 is CASSLARNEQFF. Written as DNA, the CDR3 is TGTGCCAGCAGCTTAGCCAGGAATGAGCAGTTCTTC.

This sequence joins TRBV6-1 and TRBJ2-5; D is uncertain. The CDR3 has 14 residues. V was trimmed by 5 bases and J by 5 bases, leaving 15 bases between them. Germline V gene sequence: CDR1 MNHNS, CDR2 SASEGT. CDR3 region: CASSSRTSVETQYF. Here the CDR3 DNA reads TGTGCCAGCAGTTCCCGGACCTCAGTTGAGACCCAGTACTTC.

CDR3 DNA: TGTGCCAGCAGTCAGGGTGAAAGCTATCGGGAAAAACTGTTTTTT. This encodes CASSQGESYREKLFF. This chain connects TRBV6-5 to TRBJ1-4; a weak D match, TRBD1 (5 bases). This CDR3 region has 15 residues. The V and J ends lost 5 bases and 8 bases respectively, with 18 bases between them. Germline loops: CDR1 MNHEY, CDR2 SVGAGI.

The chain employs TRBV7-2 and TRBJ2-3; 9 bases are shared with TRBD2. This CDR3 has 15 amino acids. Germline CDR1 is SGHTA and CDR2 is FQGNSA. V trimming: 2 bases; J trimming: 5 bases; junction bases outside the gene matches: 5. The CDR3 sequence is CASSLSSGRVDTQYF. The CDR3 DNA sequence: TGTGCCAGCAGCTTAAGTAGCGGGAGAGTAGATACGCAGTATTTT. Based on the CDR3 plus reference TRBV7-2 and TRBJ2-3, the full variable domain is GAGVSQSPSNKVTEKGKDVELRCDPISGHTALYWYRQSLGQGLEFLIYFQGNSAPDKSGLPSDRFSAERTGGSVSTLTIQRTQQEDSAVYLCASSLSSGRVDTQYFGPGTRLTVL.

This rearrangement joins TRBV27 to TRBJ2-1; D might be TRBD2 (5 bases). CDR3 length: 15 residues. Germline values: CDR1 MNHEY, CDR2 SMNVEV (reference sequence). Trimming removed 7 bases at V and 4 bases at J, with 17 bases between. The CDR3 is CASNPTTRTYNEQFF. The CDR3 coding sequence is TGTGCCAGCAACCCAACGACCAGGACTTACAATGAGCAGTTCTTC.

The chain combines TRBV28 with TRBJ2-5; possibly TRBD1 for D (6 bases). CDR1 and CDR2 from the germline V gene are MDHEN and SYDVKM. The CDR3 extends over 15 amino acids. The V end lost 8 bases, the J end lost 1 base, and 17 bases lay between the germline ends. Here the CDR3 DNA reads TGTGCCAGCGAACCCCCAGGGGCACCCCAAGAGACCCAGTACTTC. Its protein product is CASEPPGAPQETQYF.

This chain connects TRBV10-3 to TRBJ2-1; D may be TRBD2 (9 bases). The germline gives CDR1 ENHRY, CDR2 SYGVKD. V lost 6 bases and J 8 bases, leaving 20 bases between the germline ends. There are 15 residues in the CDR3. The DNA for the CDR3 is TGTGCCATCAGGCCAGGGGGCGGGAGGGCCGATGAGCAGTTCTTC. It encodes CAIRPGGGRADEQFF.

The chain joins TRBV2 to TRBJ2-7, with 7 bases that match TRBD1. The CDR3 has 14 residues. Germline CDR1 is SNHLY and CDR2 is FYNNEI. V gave up 2 bases and J gave up 4 bases; unmatched junction bases: 5. CDR3 in DNA: TGTGCCAGCAGTGAAACGGGACAGTTGTACGAGCAGTACTTC. Translating gives CASSETGQLYEQYF.

J is TRBJ2-7 and V is TRBV28; D is ambiguous. Per germline, CDR1 MDHEN and CDR2 SYDVKM. This CDR3 comprises 17 residues. Trimming took 7 bases from V and 3 from J, leaving 25 bases between them. The CDR3 loop is CASTLGPRASRYYEQYF. CDR3 in DNA: TGTGCCAGCACCCTCGGCCCTAGGGCCTCCCGCTACTACGAGCAGTACTTC.

The chain links TRBV7-8 to TRBJ2-1, with 11 bases lining up with TRBD2. Germline assignment: CDR1 SGHVS and CDR2 FQNEAQ. V shed 5 bases, J shed 9 bases, and the junction held 12 bases outside the gene matches. This CDR3 has 16 residues. CDR3 bases: TGTGCCAGCAGCGCATTTAGCGGGAGGGCCGGGAGTGAGCAGTTCTTC. Translated: CASSAFSGRAGSEQFF.

This rearrangement joins TRBV7-2 to TRBJ1-3; D uncertain. Between the trimmed V and J ends, which lost 3 bases and 0 bases, there was a span of 6 bases. The CDR3 is 14 amino acids. Germline lookup yields CDR1 SGHTA and CDR2 FQGNSA. The CDR3: CASSLQSSGNTIYF. CDR3 coding DNA: TGTGCCAGCAGCTTGCAGAGCTCTGGAAACACCATATATTTT.

In its sample, this clone was seen a few times. The chain employs TRBV9 and TRBJ1-1; TRBD1 is a possible D gene (5 bases). The V and J ends lost 9 bases and 4 bases respectively, with 16 bases between them. The CDR3 length is 13 residues. Germline V lookup: CDR1 SGDLS, CDR2 YYNGEE. CDR3 DNA: TGTGCCACTTCACCGGGGCAGGTCACTGAAGCTTTCTTT. Protein product: CATSPGQVTEAFF.

This rearrangement joins TRBV27 to TRBJ1-6; D gene uncertain. Germline loops: CDR1 MNHEY, CDR2 SMNVEV (reference sequence). This CDR3 spans 15 amino acids. With 5 bases removed from V and 7 bases from J, the gap between germline ends came to 15 bases. This CDR3 is CASSPIGRRNSPLHF. Written as DNA, the CDR3 is TGTGCCAGCAGTCCCATCGGCAGGAGGAATTCACCCCTCCACTTT.

The chain couples TRBV28 to TRBJ2-7; 7 positions agree with TRBD1. The V segment lost 2 bases and the J segment 3 bases; nucleotides outside the gene matches: 7. Germline assignment: CDR1 MDHEN and CDR2 SYDVKM. This CDR3 is built from 15 residues. The CDR3 DNA follows: TGTGCCAGCAGTTTAATGGTAGGGACAGACTACGAGCAGTACTTC. Protein sequence: CASSLMVGTDYEQYF.

This clone is a singleton in its sample. This chain connects TRBV6-5 to TRBJ2-3; no clear D. The germline V gene has CDR1 MNHEY and CDR2 SVGAGI. V lost 2 bases, J lost 2 bases, and 8 bases lay in between. CDR3 size: 14 residues. The CDR3 sequence: CASSYRRNTDTQYF. The CDR3 DNA sequence: TGTGCCAGCAGTTACCGGCGAAACACAGATACGCAGTATTTT.

The chain recombines TRBV7-9 with TRBJ1-4; a weak D match, TRBD1 (5 bases). CDR1 and CDR2 from the germline V gene are SEHNR and FQNEAQ (reference sequence). The CDR3 is 15 amino acids. Trimming left V 1 base short and J 8 bases short, with 14 bases between. CDR3 coding DNA: TGTGCCAGCAGCTTAGGAGGGGCGGCAGGAGAAAAACTGTTTTTT. It translates to CASSLGGAAGEKLFF.

The chain employs TRBV18 and TRBJ1-2; TRBD1 agrees at 8 bases. This CDR3 is 15 amino acids long. With 3 bases clipped from V and 8 bases from J, the junction kept 11 bases outside the gene matches. The germline CDR1 and CDR2 sequences are KGHSH and LQKENI. The CDR3 bases are TGTGCCAGCTCACCCCAGGGGGCTCGAGGTCGCGGCTACACCTTC. Translating it yields CASSPQGARGRGYTF. The full variable domain, with the rest looked up from reference TRBV18 and TRBJ1-2, is NAGVMQNPRHLVRRRGQEARLRCSPMKGHSHVYWYRQLPEEGLKFMVYLQKENIIDESGMPKERFSAEFPKEGPSILRIQQVVRGDSAAYFCASSPQGARGRGYTFGSGTRLTVV.

This clone was detected only a few times. The chain links TRBV2 to TRBJ1-1; 7 bases line up with TRBD1. V was pared by 8 bases and J by 4 bases, with 4 bases of the junction left unmatched. The CDR3 totals 12 residues. Germline V lookup: CDR1 SNHLY, CDR2 FYNNEI. For the CDR3, the DNA is TGTGCCAGCGCAGGGGGAAGCACTGAAGCTTTCTTT. Translation gives CASAGGSTEAFF.

CDR3 nucleotide sequence: TGTGCCAGCAGTTTGGGGACAGTCTCGGGAAACACCATATATTTT. As protein: CASSLGTVSGNTIYF. The chain uses TRBV28 and TRBJ1-3; TRBD1 matches 7 bases. The J segment lost 4 bases and the V segment lost 3 bases, leaving 6 bases of the junction unmatched. The CDR3 has 15 residues. CDR1 and CDR2 from the germline V gene are MDHEN and SYDVKM.

The rearrangement joins TRBV6-1 to TRBJ2-3; unclear D gene. This CDR3 region has 13 residues. The V end lost 0 bases, the J end lost 4 bases, and 5 bases lay between the germline ends. The germline V gene encodes CDR1 MNHNS and CDR2 SASEGT. The CDR3 region has the DNA TGTGCCAGCAGTGAAGCGTCCCCAGATACGCAGTATTTT. Translating it yields CASSEASPDTQYF.

J is TRBJ1-2 and V is TRBV7-9, with no clear D. CDR1 and CDR2 (germline): SEHNR, FQNEAQ (reference sequence). Trimming shortened V by 0 bases and J by 4 bases, and 0 bases separated the two germline ends. The CDR3 sequence is 11 residues long. In DNA, the CDR3 is TGTGCCAGCAGCTTAGCCTATGGCTACACCTTC. Protein product: CASSLAYGYTF.